A selection of T cell receptor beta chains follows, all from one sample in a study of blood T cell repertoires in COVID-19. Method: immunoSEQ multiplex PCR; TCRdb's copy keeps in-frame clones and lacks some. The data hold about 160,000 clones, with about 92% observed a single time. Sample: peripheral blood. These receptors were collected from a man between 60 and 70 years old with active or convalescent COVID-19. Each CDR3 is given with its conserved first and last residue. The order of the fields is CDR3 DNA, CDR3 protein, clone size, J gene, D gene, V gene. The D gene is left open where the match is weak. Rows may omit the clone size; those that give it use once, few, many or a size class.

CDR3nt: TGTGCCAGCTCAGACGAGGCTGGCAATCAGCCCCAGCATTTT; CDR3aa: CASSDEAGNQPQHF; abundance: .; j_gene: TRBJ1-5; d_gene: .; v_gene: TRBV6-4
CDR3nt: TGTGCCAGCAGTTCAGGTGGCGTCAATGAAAAACTGTTTTTT; CDR3aa: CASSSGGVNEKLFF; abundance: .; j_gene: TRBJ1-4; d_gene: .; v_gene: TRBV27
CDR3nt: TGTGCCAGCAGCCACGGACAGGGGAGTAGTGAGACCCAGTACTTC; CDR3aa: CASSHGQGSSETQYF; abundance: .; j_gene: TRBJ2-5; d_gene: TRBD1; v_gene: TRBV7-7
CDR3nt: TGTGCCAGCCGGGGACTAACCACAGATACGCAGTATTTT; CDR3aa: CASRGLTTDTQYF; abundance: once; j_gene: TRBJ2-3; d_gene: TRBD2; v_gene: TRBV6-5
CDR3nt: TGTGCCATCAGTGAGTTGGGAGGTAGCACAGATACGCAGTATTTT; CDR3aa: CAISELGGSTDTQYF; abundance: .; j_gene: TRBJ2-3; d_gene: .; v_gene: TRBV10-3
CDR3nt: TGTGCCAGCAGCCCCTCTGGGAGTCCCAACTATGGCTACACCTTC; CDR3aa: CASSPSGSPNYGYTF; abundance: .; j_gene: TRBJ1-2; d_gene: .; v_gene: TRBV7-2
CDR3nt: TGCGCCAGCAGCCCCTACCTAGGTCAGCCCCAGCATTTT; CDR3aa: CASSPYLGQPQHF; abundance: .; j_gene: TRBJ1-5; d_gene: .; v_gene: TRBV5-1
CDR3nt: TGTGCCAGCAGTTTAAGTCGGTATGGCTACACCTTC; CDR3aa: CASSLSRYGYTF; abundance: .; j_gene: TRBJ1-2; d_gene: .; v_gene: TRBV12-3/TRBV12-4
CDR3nt: TGTGCCAGCAGTGACGGGGGACAGAGCTACAATGAGCAGTTCTTC; CDR3aa: CASSDGGQSYNEQFF; abundance: .; j_gene: TRBJ2-1; d_gene: TRBD1; v_gene: TRBV6-4
CDR3nt: TGTGCCAGCAGCTCGCCTTACCAGCGGGGGCCTGGGGATGAGCAGTTCTTC; CDR3aa: CASSSPYQRGPGDEQFF; abundance: .; j_gene: TRBJ2-1; d_gene: TRBD2; v_gene: TRBV7-2
CDR3nt: TGTGCCAGCAGTTTCCCGGGTGGAACTGGCTACACCTTC; CDR3aa: CASSFPGGTGYTF; abundance: .; j_gene: TRBJ1-2; d_gene: .; v_gene: TRBV27
CDR3nt: TGTGCCAGCAGCTTAGCCTTAGATAACTATGGCTACACCTTC; CDR3aa: CASSLALDNYGYTF; abundance: .; j_gene: TRBJ1-2; d_gene: .; v_gene: TRBV7-9
CDR3nt: TGTGCCATCAATGTTACCCCCAGGGAAAACGGTAATTCACCCCTCCACTTT; CDR3aa: CAINVTPRENGNSPLHF; abundance: .; j_gene: TRBJ1-6; d_gene: .; v_gene: TRBV10-3
CDR3nt: TGTGCCAGCAGCTTAAACAGACCTAACTATGGCTACACCTTC; CDR3aa: CASSLNRPNYGYTF; abundance: .; j_gene: TRBJ1-2; d_gene: .; v_gene: TRBV11-2
CDR3nt: TGTGCCAGCAGCTTAGGGGACAGGGATAATTCACCCCTCCACTTT; CDR3aa: CASSLGDRDNSPLHF; abundance: .; j_gene: TRBJ1-6; d_gene: TRBD1; v_gene: TRBV7-9
CDR3nt: TGTGCCAGCTCCCCCGGACAGGCAACTAATGAAAAACTGTTTTTT; CDR3aa: CASSPGQATNEKLFF; abundance: .; j_gene: TRBJ1-4; d_gene: TRBD1; v_gene: TRBV18
CDR3nt: TGTGCCAGCAGTTTATCCCAGGGGCTGGTGGGGGGCTACACCTTC; CDR3aa: CASSLSQGLVGGYTF; abundance: .; j_gene: TRBJ1-2; d_gene: .; v_gene: TRBV28
CDR3nt: TGTGCCAGCAGCTCCTCGACAGGGGGCAGGGAGCAGTACTTC; CDR3aa: CASSSSTGGREQYF; abundance: .; j_gene: TRBJ2-7; d_gene: TRBD1; v_gene: TRBV11-2
CDR3nt: TGTGCCAGTAGTAGCGATGCTCTTGAAGCTTTCTTT; CDR3aa: CASSSDALEAFF; abundance: .; j_gene: TRBJ1-1; d_gene: .; v_gene: TRBV19
CDR3nt: TGTGCCAGCAGTTACAGGGGGCAGATGGCGGACACCATATATTTT; CDR3aa: CASSYRGQMADTIYF; abundance: once; j_gene: TRBJ1-3; d_gene: TRBD1; v_gene: TRBV6-5
CDR3nt: TGCGCCAGCAGTGGGGGGGCGGGAGTAATGAACACTGAAGCTTTCTTT; CDR3aa: CASSGGAGVMNTEAFF; abundance: .; j_gene: TRBJ1-1; d_gene: .; v_gene: TRBV10-2
CDR3nt: TGTGCCAGCTCACCACCCTCCTTTGGACTAGCAAAGACCCAGTACTTC; CDR3aa: CASSPPSFGLAKTQYF; abundance: .; j_gene: TRBJ2-5; d_gene: TRBD2; v_gene: TRBV18
CDR3nt: TGTGCCAGCAAGGGACAGCGGAACACTGAAGCTTTCTTT; CDR3aa: CASKGQRNTEAFF; abundance: .; j_gene: TRBJ1-1; d_gene: TRBD1; v_gene: TRBV6-5
CDR3nt: TGTGCCATCAGTGGGACTGACCCAGGGACCCAGTACTTC; CDR3aa: CAISGTDPGTQYF; abundance: .; j_gene: TRBJ2-5; d_gene: .; v_gene: TRBV10-3
CDR3nt: TGCGCCAGCAGCCAAGTTCAAACTAGCGGGTCAGATACGCAGTATTTT; CDR3aa: CASSQVQTSGSDTQYF; abundance: .; j_gene: TRBJ2-3; d_gene: TRBD2; v_gene: TRBV4-1
CDR3nt: TGTGCCAGCAGCTTGCAGGGAACCTCCTACGAGCAGTACTTC; CDR3aa: CASSLQGTSYEQYF; abundance: .; j_gene: TRBJ2-7; d_gene: .; v_gene: TRBV5-4
CDR3nt: TGTGCCAGTAGTCCTCCCCGACAGGGCCGCGGCTACACCTTC; CDR3aa: CASSPPRQGRGYTF; abundance: .; j_gene: TRBJ1-2; d_gene: TRBD1; v_gene: TRBV19
CDR3nt: TGTGCCAGCAGTTACTTTAGGGGGCGCGAATCCTACGAGCAGTACTTC; CDR3aa: CASSYFRGRESYEQYF; abundance: .; j_gene: TRBJ2-7; d_gene: TRBD1; v_gene: TRBV6-5
CDR3nt: TGTGCCTGGAGTGTAGCAGGTAGCGGGATCACAGATACGCAGTATTTT; CDR3aa: CAWSVAGSGITDTQYF; abundance: .; j_gene: TRBJ2-3; d_gene: TRBD2; v_gene: TRBV30
CDR3nt: TGTGCCAGCAGCTCACCGGGACAGGGGAACTATGGCTACACCTTC; CDR3aa: CASSSPGQGNYGYTF; abundance: .; j_gene: TRBJ1-2; d_gene: TRBD1; v_gene: TRBV13
CDR3nt: TGTGCCAGCAGCCAAGATGGGGCAGGTACCCAGGGCTACACCTTC; CDR3aa: CASSQDGAGTQGYTF; abundance: .; j_gene: TRBJ1-2; d_gene: .; v_gene: TRBV3-1/TRBV3-2
CDR3nt: TGTGCCAGTAGTTGGGACATTAGGGGAGAGGTCACTGAAGCTTTCTTT; CDR3aa: CASSWDIRGEVTEAFF; abundance: .; j_gene: TRBJ1-1; d_gene: .; v_gene: TRBV19
CDR3nt: TGTGCCAGCAGTCCACCGGGAGGGAATGAAAAACTGTTTTTT; CDR3aa: CASSPPGGNEKLFF; abundance: .; j_gene: TRBJ1-4; d_gene: .; v_gene: TRBV28